Following are 4 T cell receptor beta chains from one sample sequenced in a study of shared clonotypes between healthy human individuals. Assay used: immunoSEQ multiplex PCR; TCRdb lists only in-frame clones, some missing. The table includes under 2,500,000 clones, approximately 95% detected once. Sequenced input: naive CD4+ T cells sorted from blood. Subset given: CD45RA+ positively selected. All receptors come from a man between 18 and 35 years old in good health.

The V and J genes are TRBV5-1 and TRBJ2-2; D is unresolved. The CDR3 extends over 14 amino acids. V lost 0 bases, J lost 9 bases, and 12 bases lay in between. Germline loops: CDR1 SGHRS, CDR2 YFSETQ. CDR3 region: CASSLGGIDRELFF. The CDR3 DNA is TGCGCCAGCAGCTTGGGGGGAATAGACCGGGAGCTGTTTTTT.

The gene calls are TRBV19 and TRBJ1-1; D unclear. The length of the CDR3 is 15 residues. Trimming removed 3 bases from V and 5 bases from J, with 16 bases in between. Germline CDR1 is LNHDA and CDR2 is SQIVND (reference sequence). The CDR3 DNA follows: TGTGCCAGTAGTATCGGTGCCTCGTACCCTACTGAAGCTTTCTTT. Translating gives CASSIGASYPTEAFF.

V gene TRBV7-2 combines with J gene TRBJ1-4; D unclear. Per the germline V gene, CDR1 is SGHTA and CDR2 is FQGNSA. Trimming cost V 5 bases and J 5 bases, with 9 bases left between them. The CDR3 is 13 amino acids. Here the CDR3 reads CASSPRSNEKLFF. CDR3 bases: TGTGCCAGCAGCCCCCGGAGCAATGAAAAACTGTTTTTT.

The rearrangement links TRBV5-4 to TRBJ1-2; tentative D call: TRBD1 (6 bases). The CDR3 is made up of 15 amino acids. V lost 4 bases, J lost 3 bases, and 16 bases lay in between. Germline CDR1 SGHNT, CDR2 YYREEE (reference sequence). The CDR3 DNA is TGTGCCAGCAGCCCCAAGGGGGGGCGCGACTATGGCTACACCTTC. It is translated as CASSPKGGRDYGYTF.